This is a list of T cell receptor beta chains from one sample in a study of cytomegalovirus exposure and HLA in healthy donors. Method: immunoSEQ multiplex PCR; TCRdb's copy keeps in-frame clones and lacks some. The sample includes under 70,000 clones, approximately 80% of them seen just once. What was sequenced was PBMCs. The origin of the receptors is a female donor in good health and CMV-seronegative. Each CDR3 is given with its conserved first and last residue. A D gene is named only where the DNA matches it firmly. A clone size is listed for some rows: how often the clone was seen (once, few, many), or a class if it is expanded.

j_call clone_size d_call cdr3_length v_call cdr3_aa cdr3_nt
TRBJ2-1 . . 15 TRBV7-3 CASSSGSTTNNEQFF TGTGCCAGCAGCTCCGGCAGTACTACCAACAATGAGCAGTTCTTC
TRBJ1-3 . . 17 TRBV2 CASSRTDPLSSGNTIYF TGTGCCAGCAGCCGGACAGACCCACTCAGCTCTGGAAACACCATATATTTT
TRBJ2-3 . TRBD2 14 TRBV6-5 CASSRSGGTDTQYF TGTGCCAGCAGCCGTAGCGGGGGCACAGATACGCAGTATTTT
TRBJ2-3 . TRBD2 14 TRBV7-2 CASSRGRSPDTQYF TGTGCCAGCAGCCGCGGGAGAAGCCCAGATACGCAGTATTTT
TRBJ2-7 . TRBD1 15 TRBV7-2 CASSGGTGITYEQYF TGTGCCAGCAGCGGTGGGACAGGGATCACCTACGAGCAGTACTTC
TRBJ1-2 . . 13 TRBV7-9 CASSQGRNYGYTF TGTGCCAGCAGCCAGGGGCGGAACTATGGCTACACCTTC
TRBJ2-5 . . 14 TRBV5-1 CASSLPSGQETQYF TGCGCCAGCAGCCTGCCTTCGGGGCAAGAGACCCAGTACTTC
TRBJ2-7 . . 12 TRBV6-6 CASSRTGSEQYF TGTGCCAGCAGTCGTACTGGGAGCGAGCAGTACTTC
TRBJ1-1 . . 14 TRBV7-9 CASSLSVITTEAFF TGTGCCAGCAGCTTGTCAGTAATAACCACTGAAGCTTTCTTT
TRBJ2-2 . TRBD1 15 TRBV19 CASSKGQPNTGELFF TGTGCCAGTAGTAAGGGACAGCCGAACACCGGGGAGCTGTTTTTT
TRBJ2-3 . TRBD1 15 TRBV12-5 CASGLGGQPVDTQYF TGTGCTAGTGGTTTGGGGGGACAGCCGGTGGATACGCAGTATTTT
TRBJ2-7 few TRBD1 15 TRBV19 CASSMPGQGFYEQYF TGTGCCAGTAGTATGCCGGGACAGGGGTTCTACGAGCAGTACTTC
TRBJ1-1 . . 11 TRBV7-9 CASSLGGEAFF TGTGCCAGCAGCCTGGGGGGTGAAGCTTTCTTT
TRBJ2-2 . . 15 TRBV2 CASSDQAQNTGELFF TGTGCCAGCAGTGATCAGGCCCAAAACACCGGGGAGCTGTTTTTT
TRBJ1-6 . . 13 TRBV6-4 CASSDDSGSPLHF TGTGCCAGCAGCGATGACTCTGGATCACCCCTCCACTTT
TRBJ2-6 . . 16 TRBV5-5 CASSLAGSSGANVLTF TGTGCCAGCAGCTTGGCCGGGAGCTCTGGGGCCAACGTCCTGACTTTC
TRBJ2-2 . TRBD2 14 TRBV27 CASGGSGGARELFF TGTGCCAGCGGAGGTAGCGGGGGGGCCAGGGAGCTGTTTTTT
TRBJ2-2 . . 14 TRBV18 CASSPEGATGELFF TGTGCCAGCTCACCCGAAGGGGCCACCGGGGAGCTGTTTTTT
TRBJ1-3 . . 14 TRBV21-1 CASSKAGTGNTIYF TGTGCCAGCAGCAAAGCCGGGACTGGAAACACCATATATTTT
TRBJ1-1 . . 12 TRBV7-8 CARRQKNTEAFF TGTGCCAGACGACAGAAGAACACTGAAGCTTTCTTT
TRBJ2-2 few TRBD2 16 TRBV7-9 CASSPGLAGVTGELFF TGTGCCAGCAGCCCGGGACTAGCGGGGGTTACCGGGGAGCTGTTTTTT
TRBJ2-3 . TRBD1 14 TRBV7-8 CASRQRQGADTQYF TGTGCCAGCAGACAACGACAGGGGGCAGATACGCAGTATTTT
TRBJ1-6 once . 14 TRBV30 CAWSVAQKNSPLHF TGTGCCTGGAGTGTGGCCCAGAAGAATTCACCCCTCCACTTT
TRBJ2-7 . . 13 TRBV4-2 CASSQSGYYEQYF TGTGCCAGCAGCCAGAGCGGCTACTACGAGCAGTACTTC
TRBJ2-7 . . 16 TRBV25-1 CASSTSDRGPFYEQYF .
TRBJ1-2 . TRBD1 13 TRBV19 CASTERTGNGYTF TGTGCCAGTACCGAGAGGACAGGTAATGGCTACACCTTC
TRBJ1-5 . TRBD1 15 TRBV10-3 CAISEGQGENQPQHF TGTGCCATCAGTGAAGGACAGGGTGAAAATCAGCCCCAGCATTTT
TRBJ2-7 few . 12 TRBV28 CASSFTDYEQYF TGTGCCAGCAGTTTTACAGACTACGAGCAGTACTTC
TRBJ1-2 . . 15 TRBV7-9 CASSLGSGSPPGYTF TGTGCCAGCAGCTTAGGGTCCGGGTCCCCCCCCGGCTACACCTTC
TRBJ1-2 . TRBD1 16 TRBV7-9 CASSLGTGTDNYGYTF TGTGCCAGCAGCTTGGGGACAGGGACCGATAACTATGGCTACACCTTC
TRBJ1-1 . . 14 TRBV19 CASSMSGGNTEAFF TGTGCCAGTAGTATGTCAGGAGGGAACACTGAAGCTTTCTTT
TRBJ2-7 . TRBD1 13 TRBV19 CASSRGQASEQYF TGTGCCAGTAGTAGGGGACAGGCAAGCGAGCAGTACTTC
TRBJ2-7 . TRBD2 15 TRBV5-1 CASILAGLFSYEQYF TGCGCCAGTATACTAGCGGGCCTTTTCTCCTACGAGCAGTACTTC
TRBJ2-7 . . 17 TRBV7-6 CASSLVPGPDFSYEQYF TGTGCCAGCAGCTTGGTCCCCGGCCCAGACTTCTCCTACGAGCAGTACTTC
TRBJ2-1 . TRBD2 13 TRBV28 CASRWGGSGEQFF TGTGCCAGCAGGTGGGGGGGTTCCGGGGAGCAGTTCTTC
TRBJ2-1 . TRBD2 18 TRBV4-3 CASSQDMREGHPTNEQFF TGCGCCAGCAGCCAAGATATGAGGGAGGGCCACCCGACCAATGAGCAGTTCTTC
TRBJ2-1 . TRBD2 19 TRBV14 CASSQELAGGPRSYNEQFF TGTGCCAGCAGCCAAGAACTAGCGGGAGGGCCGCGCTCCTACAATGAGCAGTTCTTC
TRBJ1-1 . TRBD1 14 TRBV7-2 CASSAKTGGTEAFF TGTGCCAGCAGCGCAAAAACAGGGGGCACTGAAGCTTTCTTT
TRBJ2-5 . TRBD2 13 TRBV11-1 CASSPGLDETQYF TGTGCCAGCAGCCCCGGACTAGACGAGACCCAGTACTTC
TRBJ1-6 once . 12 TRBV30 CAWTDRIGPLHF TGTGCCTGGACTGATCGCATCGGACCCCTCCACTTT
TRBJ1-6 . . 11 TRBV6-1 CASDGGSPLHF TGTGCCAGCGACGGCGGGTCACCCCTCCACTTT